This T cell receptor (beta chain) was found in a study of T-cell memory formation after mild COVID-19. As for the study in general: The TCR clusters were mostly specific to one donor.

Findings of the study overall: Among CD4+ contracting clones, most were CM and EM, and CD8+ ones EMRA.

Germline V CDR1 and CDR2: KGHDR, SFDVKD. The J segment lost 0 bases and the V segment lost 3 bases, leaving 6 bases of the junction unmatched. The CDR3 runs 19 residues. TCRdb re-derived calls from the 5' RACE reads in MiXCR, one entry per CDR3 protein. The sample shows 240,000 or so distinct CDR3 sequences, more than 8% of them seen only once. This clonotype has more than one count but fewer than ten. The target antigen is unknown. The clonotype originates from a man aged 18 to 29 who had mild COVID-19 (a few samples of this study predate the infection). Cell type and time point are not known. Sequencing was done on a sample of PBMCs or a T cell subset sorted from them (not recorded which). This chain links TRBV24-1 with TRBJ2-1; the match to TRBD2 covers 14 bases. The CDR3 DNA is TGTGCCACCAGTGATGGACTAGCGGGGGGCTATAGCTCCTACAATGAGCAGTTCTTC. Translating gives CATSDGLAGGYSSYNEQFF.